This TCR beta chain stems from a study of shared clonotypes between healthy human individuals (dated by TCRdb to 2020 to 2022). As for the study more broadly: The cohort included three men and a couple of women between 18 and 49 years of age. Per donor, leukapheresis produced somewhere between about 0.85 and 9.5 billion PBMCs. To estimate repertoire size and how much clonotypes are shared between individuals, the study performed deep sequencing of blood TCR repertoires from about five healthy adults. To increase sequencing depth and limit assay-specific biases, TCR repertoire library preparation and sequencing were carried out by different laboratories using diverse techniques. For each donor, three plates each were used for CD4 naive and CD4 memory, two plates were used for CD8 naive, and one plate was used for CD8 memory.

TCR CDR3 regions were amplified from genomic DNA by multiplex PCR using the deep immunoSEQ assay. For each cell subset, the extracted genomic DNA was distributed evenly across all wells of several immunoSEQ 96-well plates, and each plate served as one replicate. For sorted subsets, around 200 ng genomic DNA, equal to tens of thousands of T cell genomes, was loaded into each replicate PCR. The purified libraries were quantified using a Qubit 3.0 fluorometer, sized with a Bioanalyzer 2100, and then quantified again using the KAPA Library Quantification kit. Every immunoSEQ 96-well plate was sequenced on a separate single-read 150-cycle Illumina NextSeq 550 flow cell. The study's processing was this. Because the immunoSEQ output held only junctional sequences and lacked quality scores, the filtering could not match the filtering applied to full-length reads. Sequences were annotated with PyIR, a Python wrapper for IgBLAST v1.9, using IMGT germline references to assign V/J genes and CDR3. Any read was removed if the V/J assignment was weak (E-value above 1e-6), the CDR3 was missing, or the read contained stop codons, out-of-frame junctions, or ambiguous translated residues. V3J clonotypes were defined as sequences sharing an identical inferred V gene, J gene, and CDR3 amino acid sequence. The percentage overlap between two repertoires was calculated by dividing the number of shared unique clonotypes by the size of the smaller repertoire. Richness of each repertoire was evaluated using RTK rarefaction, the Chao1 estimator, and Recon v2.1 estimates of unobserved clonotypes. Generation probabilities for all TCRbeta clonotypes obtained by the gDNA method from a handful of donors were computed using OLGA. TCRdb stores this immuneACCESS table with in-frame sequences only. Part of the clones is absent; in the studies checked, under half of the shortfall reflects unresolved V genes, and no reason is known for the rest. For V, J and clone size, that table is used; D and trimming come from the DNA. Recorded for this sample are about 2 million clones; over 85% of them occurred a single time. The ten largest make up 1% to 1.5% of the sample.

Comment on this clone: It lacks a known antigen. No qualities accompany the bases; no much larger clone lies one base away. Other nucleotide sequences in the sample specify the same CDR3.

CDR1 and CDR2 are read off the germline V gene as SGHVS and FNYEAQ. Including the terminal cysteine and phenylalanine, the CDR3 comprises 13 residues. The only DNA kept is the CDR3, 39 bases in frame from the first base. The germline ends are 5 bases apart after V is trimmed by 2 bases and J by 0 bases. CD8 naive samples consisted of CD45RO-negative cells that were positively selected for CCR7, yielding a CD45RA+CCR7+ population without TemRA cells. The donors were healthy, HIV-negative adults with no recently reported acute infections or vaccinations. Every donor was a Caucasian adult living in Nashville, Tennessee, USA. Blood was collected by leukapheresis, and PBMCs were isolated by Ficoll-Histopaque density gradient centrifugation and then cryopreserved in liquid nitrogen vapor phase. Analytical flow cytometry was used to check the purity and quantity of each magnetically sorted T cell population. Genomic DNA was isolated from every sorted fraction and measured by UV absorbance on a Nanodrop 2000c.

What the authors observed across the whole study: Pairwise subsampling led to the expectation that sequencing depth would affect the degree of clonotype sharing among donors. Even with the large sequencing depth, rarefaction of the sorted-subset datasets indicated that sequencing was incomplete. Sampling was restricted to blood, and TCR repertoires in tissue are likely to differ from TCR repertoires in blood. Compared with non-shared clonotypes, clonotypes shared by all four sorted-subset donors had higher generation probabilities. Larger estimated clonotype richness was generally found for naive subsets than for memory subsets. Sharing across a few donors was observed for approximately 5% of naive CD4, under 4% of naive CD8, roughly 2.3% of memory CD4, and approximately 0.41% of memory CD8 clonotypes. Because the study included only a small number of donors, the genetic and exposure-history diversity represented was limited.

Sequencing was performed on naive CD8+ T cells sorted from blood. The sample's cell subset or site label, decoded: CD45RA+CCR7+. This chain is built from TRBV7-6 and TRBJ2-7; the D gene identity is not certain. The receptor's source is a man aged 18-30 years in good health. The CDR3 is CASSLSPSYEQYF. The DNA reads TGTGCCAGCAGCTTAAGTCCCTCCTACGAGCAGTACTTC.